This entry features one T cell receptor (beta chain) sequence. The data stem from a study of T-cell reconstitution after alpha-beta-depleted transplantation in children. The CDR3 length is 15 residues. V trimming: 3 bases; J trimming: 4 bases; junction bases outside the gene matches: 5. CDR1 is DFQATT and CDR2 is SNEGSKA in the germline V gene (reference sequence). TCRbeta library construction was performed incorporating unique molecular identifiers. MiXCR was run by TCRdb on the PCR reads, yielding one entry per CDR3 protein. Among 450,000 to 550,000 distinct CDR3 sequences listed, roughly an eighth were seen once.

This TCR was sampled from a female patient aged 2-15 years who had a stem cell transplant for aplastic anemia, so the T cells may come from the graft donor. Sequencing used PBMCs, mostly from graft donor cells, obtained 180 days after TCRalphabeta/CD19-depleted stem cell transplant. V gene TRBV20-1 combines with J gene TRBJ2-1; TRBD2 matches at 11 bases. CDR3 protein: CSASAGTSGYNEQFF. CDR3 coding DNA: TGCAGTGCTAGCGCCGGGACTAGCGGATACAATGAGCAGTTCTTC.